The rows below give T cell receptor beta chains drawn from one sample of a study of T cell changes during pregnancy in multiple sclerosis. Libraries were prepared by immunoSEQ multiplex PCR; TCRdb keeps only in-frame clonotypes and omits some of them. Of fewer than 70,000 clones in the sample, about 83% were seen once. The sequenced sample was peripheral blood from another person, used as feeder cells. Source of these receptors: a human donor whose cells served as feeder cells for cultures in a pregnancy study. The CDR3 runs from the conserved cysteine through the conserved F or W. Each record gives: CDR3 protein, clone size, J gene, V gene. Size tells how often a clone was seen (once, few, many) or the class of an expanded clone, and some rows leave it out.

CDR3aa: CASSLIAGGGTGELFF; abundance: -; j_gene: TRBJ2-2; v_gene: TRBV7-3
CDR3aa: CASSPTENYGYTF; abundance: once; j_gene: TRBJ1-2; v_gene: TRBV11-2
CDR3aa: CASSFHRDSYNEQFF; abundance: -; j_gene: TRBJ2-1; v_gene: TRBV5-1
CDR3aa: CASSWGLAGTEQYF; abundance: -; j_gene: TRBJ2-7; v_gene: TRBV5-6
CDR3aa: CASSYRVSGETQYF; abundance: once; j_gene: TRBJ2-5; v_gene: TRBV7-9
CDR3aa: CASSLRGQTFYEQYF; abundance: -; j_gene: TRBJ2-7; v_gene: TRBV7-2
CDR3aa: CASSLSPWGGGGVSSYEQYF; abundance: -; j_gene: TRBJ2-7; v_gene: TRBV27
CDR3aa: CASSGTRFTDTQYF; abundance: -; j_gene: TRBJ2-3; v_gene: TRBV19
CDR3aa: CASSRGWAARASYNEQFF; abundance: -; j_gene: TRBJ2-1; v_gene: TRBV7-6
CDR3aa: CAWSGTVNIYTEAFF; abundance: -; j_gene: TRBJ1-1; v_gene: TRBV30
CDR3aa: CASSGGGSPLHF; abundance: -; j_gene: TRBJ1-6; v_gene: TRBV9
CDR3aa: CASSLTSGPPTEAFF; abundance: once; j_gene: TRBJ1-1; v_gene: TRBV7-8
CDR3aa: CASATGYSNEQFF; abundance: -; j_gene: TRBJ2-1; v_gene: TRBV12-5
CDR3aa: CASSYGGGINNSPLHF; abundance: -; j_gene: TRBJ1-6; v_gene: TRBV6-5
CDR3aa: CSVERWDTQYF; abundance: -; j_gene: TRBJ2-3; v_gene: TRBV29-1
CDR3aa: CASRGDRASNQPQHF; abundance: -; j_gene: TRBJ1-5; v_gene: TRBV7-8
CDR3aa: CASSTFRDPNEKLFF; abundance: -; j_gene: TRBJ1-4; v_gene: TRBV7-9
CDR3aa: CASDRGNTIYF; abundance: -; j_gene: TRBJ1-3; v_gene: TRBV2
CDR3aa: CASSQDQRGSHTQYF; abundance: few; j_gene: TRBJ2-3; v_gene: TRBV4-3
CDR3aa: CASSLPSEPFGSSGNTIYF; abundance: -; j_gene: TRBJ1-3; v_gene: TRBV27
CDR3aa: CASSFSSGGTSYEQYF; abundance: -; j_gene: TRBJ2-7; v_gene: TRBV11-2
CDR3aa: CASSSVTGGYGYTF; abundance: -; j_gene: TRBJ1-2; v_gene: TRBV27
CDR3aa: CASSLSMDGNTEAFF; abundance: -; j_gene: TRBJ1-1; v_gene: TRBV5-4
CDR3aa: CASSLVPDTEAFF; abundance: -; j_gene: TRBJ1-1; v_gene: TRBV7-3
CDR3aa: CARTRTGGFSEQYF; abundance: once; j_gene: TRBJ2-7; v_gene: TRBV6-5
CDR3aa: CASSLVVAGAAGEQYF; abundance: once; j_gene: TRBJ2-7; v_gene: TRBV7-2
CDR3aa: CSVYQTTGGSNQPQHF; abundance: -; j_gene: TRBJ1-5; v_gene: TRBV29-1
CDR3aa: CASSLGGGSSGNQPQHF; abundance: -; j_gene: TRBJ1-5; v_gene: TRBV11-2
CDR3aa: CASSPTSGQARGEKLFF; abundance: once; j_gene: TRBJ1-4; v_gene: TRBV7-9
CDR3aa: CASSGRSGANTGELFF; abundance: once; j_gene: TRBJ2-2; v_gene: TRBV11-3
CDR3aa: CASSPYRESHPGYTF; abundance: -; j_gene: TRBJ1-2; v_gene: TRBV4-3
CDR3aa: CASSVGGNSPLHF; abundance: -; j_gene: TRBJ1-6; v_gene: TRBV9
CDR3aa: CASRTTDHRQGVGGYTF; abundance: -; j_gene: TRBJ1-2; v_gene: TRBV28
CDR3aa: CASRRDRENTEAFF; abundance: -; j_gene: TRBJ1-1; v_gene: TRBV5-4
CDR3aa: CASRAGGYGYTF; abundance: -; j_gene: TRBJ1-2; v_gene: TRBV25-1
CDR3aa: CASSPRGGSAYNEQFF; abundance: -; j_gene: TRBJ2-1; v_gene: TRBV7-9
CDR3aa: CASSRTGRDYGYTF; abundance: -; j_gene: TRBJ1-2; v_gene: TRBV6-1
CDR3aa: CASSFRDRHTGELFF; abundance: -; j_gene: TRBJ2-2; v_gene: TRBV14
CDR3aa: CASSIWARGRDYGYTF; abundance: -; j_gene: TRBJ1-2; v_gene: TRBV19
CDR3aa: CAWARGRGYNSPLHF; abundance: -; j_gene: TRBJ1-6; v_gene: TRBV30
CDR3aa: CSASRRVSSGANVLTF; abundance: -; j_gene: TRBJ2-6; v_gene: TRBV29-1
CDR3aa: CSVGGSGQETQYF; abundance: -; j_gene: TRBJ2-5; v_gene: TRBV29-1
CDR3aa: CASSPPGTGGLNQPQHF; abundance: -; j_gene: TRBJ1-5; v_gene: TRBV18
CDR3aa: CAWTNRGRLAGEVEQYF; abundance: -; j_gene: TRBJ2-7; v_gene: TRBV30
CDR3aa: CASSLVGRGNTGELFF; abundance: -; j_gene: TRBJ2-2; v_gene: TRBV7-9
CDR3aa: CSVLRDRGNTEAFF; abundance: few; j_gene: TRBJ1-1; v_gene: TRBV29-1
CDR3aa: CASSLALWDRGLGYTEAFF; abundance: -; j_gene: TRBJ1-1; v_gene: TRBV11-1
CDR3aa: CASSYGQGVIREQYF; abundance: -; j_gene: TRBJ2-7; v_gene: TRBV11-2
CDR3aa: CASSPPKGSGGNEQFF; abundance: -; j_gene: TRBJ2-1; v_gene: TRBV5-1
CDR3aa: CASSSKQGSYTGELFF; abundance: -; j_gene: TRBJ2-2; v_gene: TRBV5-1
CDR3aa: CASSRTSGSSWETQYF; abundance: -; j_gene: TRBJ2-5; v_gene: TRBV5-8
CDR3aa: CASSMFGGGSGLNEQYF; abundance: -; j_gene: TRBJ2-7; v_gene: TRBV19
CDR3aa: CASSVAKQPYGYTF; abundance: -; j_gene: TRBJ1-2; v_gene: TRBV9
CDR3aa: CASSRSGREETQYF; abundance: -; j_gene: TRBJ2-5; v_gene: TRBV6-5
CDR3aa: CASSLEGEVSVSGANVLTF; abundance: once; j_gene: TRBJ2-6; v_gene: TRBV5-5
CDR3aa: CASRPGSLGNQPQHF; abundance: -; j_gene: TRBJ1-5; v_gene: TRBV2
CDR3aa: CASSQGSVNTEAFF; abundance: -; j_gene: TRBJ1-1; v_gene: TRBV4-3
CDR3aa: CASSPVQGLLSNQPQHF; abundance: -; j_gene: TRBJ1-5; v_gene: TRBV18
CDR3aa: CASSLDGANSEQYF; abundance: -; j_gene: TRBJ2-7; v_gene: TRBV11-3